This T cell receptor (beta chain) appears in the sequencing data of a study of blood T cell repertoires in COVID-19. Whole-study context: The United States, Italy and Spain were the sources of the acute and convalescent COVID-19 samples. PBMCs, B-cell-depleted T cells, or T cells were the source of the cDNA or gDNA that made up the material.

This CDR3 is 13 amino acids long. The V segment lost 5 bases and the J segment 4 bases; nucleotides outside the gene matches: 4. Germline CDR1 is KGHSH and CDR2 is LQKENI. Source study methods: Reference gene primers were amplified, and this amplification served to estimate nucleated cell counts. The method was immunoSEQ multiplex PCR; TCRdb's version includes in-frame clones alone and lacks a portion of them. V, J and clone size are those of that table, while D and trimming were read from the DNA. Of approximately 280,000 clones in the sample, approximately 85% were seen once. Sequenced: peripheral blood. The clonotype was recovered from a man in his fifties or sixties with active or convalescent COVID-19. This chain uses TRBV18 with TRBJ1-1; 7 bases are a match to TRBD1. The CDR3: CASSARGATEAFF. The CDR3 coding sequence is TGTGCCAGCTCAGCCAGGGGGGCCACTGAAGCTTTCTTT.